This T cell receptor (beta chain) was retrieved from a study of long-term antiretroviral therapy in people with HIV. Study-level findings and limits: Blood collection from the mid-2000s to the late 2010s possibly occurred under older ART regimens. Relative to transplant donor controls, diversity remained lower despite increasing after ART. Versus controls, repertoires in people with HIV had narrower CDR3 length ranges.

The libraries were made with immunoSEQ v3.0 at survey level. The assay was immunoSEQ multiplex PCR, and TCRdb's table has in-frame clones only and misses some. The sample consists of roughly 38,000 clones, 80% of them appearing once. This clone was seen a few times. Its antigen is not known. The study drew at least one pre-ART and at least two post-ART PBMC samples from every donor. Per the germline V gene, CDR1 is SGHRS and CDR2 is YFSETQ. The CDR3 is 13 residues long. Trimming took off 1 base at V and 7 bases at J, with 8 bases between the two ends. Material: unsorted PBMCs, obtained 3.4 years after starting antiretroviral therapy. This clonotype originated in a man aged 25 to 45 with HIV. This sequence joins TRBV5-1 and TRBJ2-2; unclear D gene. The CDR3: CASSLQGFGELFF. For the CDR3, the DNA is TGCGCCAGCAGCTTGCAAGGGTTCGGGGAGCTGTTTTTT.